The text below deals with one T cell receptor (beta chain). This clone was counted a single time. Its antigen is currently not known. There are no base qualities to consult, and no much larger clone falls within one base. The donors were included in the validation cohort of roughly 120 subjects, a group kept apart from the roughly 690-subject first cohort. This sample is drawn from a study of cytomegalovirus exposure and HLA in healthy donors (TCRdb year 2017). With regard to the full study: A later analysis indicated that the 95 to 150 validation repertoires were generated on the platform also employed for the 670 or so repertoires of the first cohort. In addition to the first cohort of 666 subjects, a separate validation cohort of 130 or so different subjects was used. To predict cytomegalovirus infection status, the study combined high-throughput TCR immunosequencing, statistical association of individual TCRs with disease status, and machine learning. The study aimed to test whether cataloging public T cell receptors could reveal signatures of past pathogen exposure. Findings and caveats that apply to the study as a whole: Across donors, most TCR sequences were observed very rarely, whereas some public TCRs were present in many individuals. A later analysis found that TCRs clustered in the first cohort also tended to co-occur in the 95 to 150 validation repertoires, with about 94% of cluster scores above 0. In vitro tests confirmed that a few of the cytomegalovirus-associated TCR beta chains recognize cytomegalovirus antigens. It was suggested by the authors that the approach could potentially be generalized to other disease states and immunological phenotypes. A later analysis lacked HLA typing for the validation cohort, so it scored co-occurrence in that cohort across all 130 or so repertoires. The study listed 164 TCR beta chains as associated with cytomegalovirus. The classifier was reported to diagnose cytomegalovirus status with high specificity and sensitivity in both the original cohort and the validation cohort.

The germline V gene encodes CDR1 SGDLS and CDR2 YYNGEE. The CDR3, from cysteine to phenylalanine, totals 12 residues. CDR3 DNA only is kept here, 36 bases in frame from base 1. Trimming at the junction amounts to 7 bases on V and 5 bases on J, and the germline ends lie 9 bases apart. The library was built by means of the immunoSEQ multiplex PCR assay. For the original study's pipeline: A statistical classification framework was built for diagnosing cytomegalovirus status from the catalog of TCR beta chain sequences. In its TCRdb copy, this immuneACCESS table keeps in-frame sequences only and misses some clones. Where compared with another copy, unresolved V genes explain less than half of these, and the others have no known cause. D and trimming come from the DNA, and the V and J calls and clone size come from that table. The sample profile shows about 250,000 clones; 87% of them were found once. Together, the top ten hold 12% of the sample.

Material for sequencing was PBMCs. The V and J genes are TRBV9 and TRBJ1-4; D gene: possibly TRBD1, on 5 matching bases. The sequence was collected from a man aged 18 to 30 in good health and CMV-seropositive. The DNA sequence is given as TGTGCCAGCGCAGGGTCCAATGAAAAACTGTTTTTT. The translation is CASAGSNEKLFF.